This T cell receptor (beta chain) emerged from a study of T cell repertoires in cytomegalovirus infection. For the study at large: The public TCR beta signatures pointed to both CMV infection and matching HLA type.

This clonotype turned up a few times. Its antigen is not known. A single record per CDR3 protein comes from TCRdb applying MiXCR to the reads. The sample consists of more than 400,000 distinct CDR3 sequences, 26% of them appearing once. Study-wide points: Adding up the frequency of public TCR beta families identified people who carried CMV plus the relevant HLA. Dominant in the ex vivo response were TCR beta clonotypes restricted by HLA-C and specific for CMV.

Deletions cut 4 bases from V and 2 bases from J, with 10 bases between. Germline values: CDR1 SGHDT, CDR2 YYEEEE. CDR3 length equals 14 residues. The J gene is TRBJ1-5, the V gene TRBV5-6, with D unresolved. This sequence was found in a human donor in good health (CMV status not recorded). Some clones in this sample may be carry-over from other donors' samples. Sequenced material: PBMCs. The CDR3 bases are TGTGCCAGCAGCCATCGAATCGGCAATCAGCCCCAGCATTTT. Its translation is CASSHRIGNQPQHF. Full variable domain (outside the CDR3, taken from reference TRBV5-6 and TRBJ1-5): DAGVTQSPTHLIKTRGQQVTLRCSPKSGHDTVSWYQQALGQGPQFIFQYYEEEERQRGNFPDRFSGHQFPNYSSELNVNALLLGDSALYLCASSHRIGNQPQHFGDGTRLSIL.